This T cell receptor beta chain was identified in a study of blood T cell repertoires in COVID-19. Study-wide background: Samples taken during acute and convalescent COVID-19 were collected in the United States, Italy and Spain. T cells, B-cell-depleted T cells, or PBMCs supplied cDNA or gDNA.

Original handling: For nucleated cells, counts were estimated from reference gene primer amplification. Assay used: immunoSEQ multiplex PCR; TCRdb lists only in-frame clones, some missing. The V and J calls and the clone size are those of that table, but D and trimming were determined from the DNA. The table includes fewer than 70,000 clones, 84% detected once. This clonotype originated in a human donor in a cohort sampled during active COVID-19. The sample consisted of peripheral blood.

The DNA for the CDR3 is TGTGCCAGCAGTTGGGCAGGGGGCACTGAAGCTTTCTTT. As protein: CASSWAGGTEAFF. The chain links TRBV28 to TRBJ1-1, with 7 bases fitting TRBD1. Germline values: CDR1 MDHEN, CDR2 SYDVKM. V shed 4 bases, J shed 4 bases, and the junction held 3 bases outside the gene matches. The CDR3 runs 13 residues.